This is a list of T cell receptor beta chains from one sample in a study of early T cells in non-severe SARS-CoV-2 infection. TCRdb itself ran the 5' RACE reads through MiXCR, one entry per CDR3 protein. Of about 64,000 distinct CDR3 sequences listed, roughly 12% were seen once; the top ten hold roughly 3%. The source was whole blood, collected at baseline. Receptors originate from an adult who was a healthcare worker with PCR-confirmed SARS-CoV-2 infection or an uninfected control (not recorded which). The CDR3 runs from the conserved cysteine through the conserved F or W. A D gene is named only where the DNA matches it firmly. Clone size appears in some rows only: once, few, many, or a class for an expanded clone.

CASSSRGHGGSPLHF TGTGCCAGCAGCTCGAGGGGTCATGGCGGTTCACCCCTCCACTTT 15 TRBJ1-6 - TRBV7-6 few
CASTPRGGRVYGYTF TGTGCCAGCACCCCCCGAGGGGGGCGCGTCTATGGCTACACCTTC 15 TRBJ1-2 - TRBV5-4 -
CSAPLWDGETQYF - 13 TRBJ2-5 - TRBV20-1 few
CSGDLGDTQYF TGCAGCGGAGACCTAGGGGATACGCAGTATTTT 11 TRBJ2-3 - TRBV29-1 few
CASSYFRSGWNTEAFF TGTGCCAGCAGTTACTTCCGGTCCGGGTGGAACACTGAAGCTTTCTTT 16 TRBJ1-1 - TRBV6-5 few
CASSQDEARGAAYNEQFF TGCGCCAGCAGCCAAGATGAGGCGCGGGGGGCAGCCTACAATGAGCAGTTCTTC 18 TRBJ2-1 TRBD2 TRBV4-3 many
CSARGQGANNSPLHF TGCAGTGCTAGAGGACAGGGGGCCAATAATTCACCCCTCCACTTT 15 TRBJ1-6 TRBD1 TRBV20-1 few
CAISAAQRNEQFF TGTGCCATCAGTGCGGCGCAACGTAATGAGCAGTTCTTC 13 TRBJ2-1 - TRBV10-3 -
CASSPRTSRQETQYF TGTGCCAGCAGTCCAAGGACTAGCAGGCAAGAGACCCAGTACTTC 15 TRBJ2-5 TRBD2 TRBV27 -
CSASRDTTSDTQYF TGCAGTGCCAGCCGGGACACAACGTCGGATACGCAGTATTTT 14 TRBJ2-3 - TRBV20-1 few
CSARGQGGDTEAFF TGCAGTGCTAGAGGACAGGGCGGCGACACTGAAGCTTTCTTT 14 TRBJ1-1 TRBD1 TRBV20-1 -
CASSRTEGAEAFF TGTGCCAGCAGCCGCACCGAAGGGGCTGAAGCTTTCTTT 13 TRBJ1-1 - TRBV14 -
CASSSIRTPAQSSYNEQFF TGTGCCAGCAGCTCCATCCGTACCCCCGCCCAGAGCTCCTACAATGAGCAGTTCTTC 19 TRBJ2-1 - TRBV7-9 -
CASSPGPRQGGRSHQPQHF TGTGCCAGCAGTCCAGGGCCCCGACAGGGCGGAAGGTCCCATCAGCCCCAGCATTTT 19 TRBJ1-5 TRBD1 TRBV12-3/TRBV12-4 -
CASSPIGTDLGSPLHF TGTGCCAGCTCACCGATCGGAACTGACTTGGGTTCACCCCTCCACTTT 16 TRBJ1-6 - TRBV18 many
CAWVTGTGTYEQYF TGTGCCTGGGTCACCGGGACAGGGACCTACGAGCAGTACTTC 14 TRBJ2-7 TRBD1 TRBV30 -
CASSSEDTQYF TGCGCCAGCAGCTCCGAAGATACGCAGTATTTT 11 TRBJ2-3 - TRBV5-1 -